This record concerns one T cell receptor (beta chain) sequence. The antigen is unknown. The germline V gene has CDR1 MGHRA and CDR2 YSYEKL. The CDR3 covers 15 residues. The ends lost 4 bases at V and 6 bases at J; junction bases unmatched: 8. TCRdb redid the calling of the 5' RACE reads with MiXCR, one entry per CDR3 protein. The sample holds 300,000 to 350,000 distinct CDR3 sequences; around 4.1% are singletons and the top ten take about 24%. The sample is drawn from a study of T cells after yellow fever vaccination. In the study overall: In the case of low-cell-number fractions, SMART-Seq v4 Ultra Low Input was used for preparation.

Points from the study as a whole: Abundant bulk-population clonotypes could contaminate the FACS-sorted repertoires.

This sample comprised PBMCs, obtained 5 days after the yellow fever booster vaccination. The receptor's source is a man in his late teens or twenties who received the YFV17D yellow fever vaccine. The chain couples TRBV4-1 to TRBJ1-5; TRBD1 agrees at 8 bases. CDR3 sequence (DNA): TGCGCCAGCAGCCGGGACGACAGGGGATCTCAGCCCCAGCATTTT. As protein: CASSRDDRGSQPQHF.